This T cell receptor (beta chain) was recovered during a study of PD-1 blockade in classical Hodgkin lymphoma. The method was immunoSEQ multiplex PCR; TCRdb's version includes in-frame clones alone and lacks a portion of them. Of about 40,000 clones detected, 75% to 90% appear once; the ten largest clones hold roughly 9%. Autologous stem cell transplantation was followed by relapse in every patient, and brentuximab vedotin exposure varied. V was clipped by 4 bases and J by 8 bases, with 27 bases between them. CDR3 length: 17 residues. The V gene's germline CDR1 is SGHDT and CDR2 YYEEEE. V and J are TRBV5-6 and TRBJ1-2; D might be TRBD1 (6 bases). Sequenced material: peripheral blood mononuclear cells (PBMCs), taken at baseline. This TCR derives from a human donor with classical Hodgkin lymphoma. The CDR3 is CASSPYGGATGKGGYTF. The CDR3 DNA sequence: TGTGCCAGCAGCCCATACGGAGGGGCGACAGGCAAGGGGGGCTACACCTTC. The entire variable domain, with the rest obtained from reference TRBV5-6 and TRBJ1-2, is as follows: DAGVTQSPTHLIKTRGQQVTLRCSPKSGHDTVSWYQQALGQGPQFIFQYYEEEERQRGNFPDRFSGHQFPNYSSELNVNALLLGDSALYLCASSPYGGATGKGGYTFGSGTRLTVV.